The next 2 T cell receptor beta chains were all read from a single sample in a study of beta chain features in type 1 diabetes. Isolated RNA was reverse transcribed in full, so expressed TCRB transcripts were sequenced. Using immunoSEQ multiplex PCR, the repertoire was profiled, and TCRdb retains in-frame clones only, with some absent. The profile shows roughly 230,000 clones, 9.6% of them singletons. The sequencing input was naive CD4+ T cells from blood. The receptor set was obtained from a woman aged 18 to 35 in good health.

A few counts support this clone. The V gene is TRBV5-1, the J gene TRBJ2-2, with TRBD2 matching 7 bases. The CDR3 has 16 amino acids. The germline V gene has CDR1 SGHRS and CDR2 YFSETQ. J was trimmed by 6 bases and V by 1 base; bases with no gene match: 9. Here the CDR3 reads CASSLLSSGGAGELFF. CDR3 sequence (DNA): TGCGCCAGCAGCTTGCTTTCTAGCGGAGGCGCCGGGGAGCTGTTTTTT.

V usage is TRBV5-1 and J usage is TRBJ1-1; weak D call: TRBD1 (6 bases). The germline V gene has CDR1 SGHRS and CDR2 YFSETQ. V lost 2 bases and J 6 bases, leaving 14 bases between the germline ends. The CDR3 spans 14 residues. Here the CDR3 reads CASSLPTGSPEAFF. CDR3 sequence (DNA): TGCGCCAGCAGCTTACCGACAGGTTCGCCTGAAGCTTTCTTT.